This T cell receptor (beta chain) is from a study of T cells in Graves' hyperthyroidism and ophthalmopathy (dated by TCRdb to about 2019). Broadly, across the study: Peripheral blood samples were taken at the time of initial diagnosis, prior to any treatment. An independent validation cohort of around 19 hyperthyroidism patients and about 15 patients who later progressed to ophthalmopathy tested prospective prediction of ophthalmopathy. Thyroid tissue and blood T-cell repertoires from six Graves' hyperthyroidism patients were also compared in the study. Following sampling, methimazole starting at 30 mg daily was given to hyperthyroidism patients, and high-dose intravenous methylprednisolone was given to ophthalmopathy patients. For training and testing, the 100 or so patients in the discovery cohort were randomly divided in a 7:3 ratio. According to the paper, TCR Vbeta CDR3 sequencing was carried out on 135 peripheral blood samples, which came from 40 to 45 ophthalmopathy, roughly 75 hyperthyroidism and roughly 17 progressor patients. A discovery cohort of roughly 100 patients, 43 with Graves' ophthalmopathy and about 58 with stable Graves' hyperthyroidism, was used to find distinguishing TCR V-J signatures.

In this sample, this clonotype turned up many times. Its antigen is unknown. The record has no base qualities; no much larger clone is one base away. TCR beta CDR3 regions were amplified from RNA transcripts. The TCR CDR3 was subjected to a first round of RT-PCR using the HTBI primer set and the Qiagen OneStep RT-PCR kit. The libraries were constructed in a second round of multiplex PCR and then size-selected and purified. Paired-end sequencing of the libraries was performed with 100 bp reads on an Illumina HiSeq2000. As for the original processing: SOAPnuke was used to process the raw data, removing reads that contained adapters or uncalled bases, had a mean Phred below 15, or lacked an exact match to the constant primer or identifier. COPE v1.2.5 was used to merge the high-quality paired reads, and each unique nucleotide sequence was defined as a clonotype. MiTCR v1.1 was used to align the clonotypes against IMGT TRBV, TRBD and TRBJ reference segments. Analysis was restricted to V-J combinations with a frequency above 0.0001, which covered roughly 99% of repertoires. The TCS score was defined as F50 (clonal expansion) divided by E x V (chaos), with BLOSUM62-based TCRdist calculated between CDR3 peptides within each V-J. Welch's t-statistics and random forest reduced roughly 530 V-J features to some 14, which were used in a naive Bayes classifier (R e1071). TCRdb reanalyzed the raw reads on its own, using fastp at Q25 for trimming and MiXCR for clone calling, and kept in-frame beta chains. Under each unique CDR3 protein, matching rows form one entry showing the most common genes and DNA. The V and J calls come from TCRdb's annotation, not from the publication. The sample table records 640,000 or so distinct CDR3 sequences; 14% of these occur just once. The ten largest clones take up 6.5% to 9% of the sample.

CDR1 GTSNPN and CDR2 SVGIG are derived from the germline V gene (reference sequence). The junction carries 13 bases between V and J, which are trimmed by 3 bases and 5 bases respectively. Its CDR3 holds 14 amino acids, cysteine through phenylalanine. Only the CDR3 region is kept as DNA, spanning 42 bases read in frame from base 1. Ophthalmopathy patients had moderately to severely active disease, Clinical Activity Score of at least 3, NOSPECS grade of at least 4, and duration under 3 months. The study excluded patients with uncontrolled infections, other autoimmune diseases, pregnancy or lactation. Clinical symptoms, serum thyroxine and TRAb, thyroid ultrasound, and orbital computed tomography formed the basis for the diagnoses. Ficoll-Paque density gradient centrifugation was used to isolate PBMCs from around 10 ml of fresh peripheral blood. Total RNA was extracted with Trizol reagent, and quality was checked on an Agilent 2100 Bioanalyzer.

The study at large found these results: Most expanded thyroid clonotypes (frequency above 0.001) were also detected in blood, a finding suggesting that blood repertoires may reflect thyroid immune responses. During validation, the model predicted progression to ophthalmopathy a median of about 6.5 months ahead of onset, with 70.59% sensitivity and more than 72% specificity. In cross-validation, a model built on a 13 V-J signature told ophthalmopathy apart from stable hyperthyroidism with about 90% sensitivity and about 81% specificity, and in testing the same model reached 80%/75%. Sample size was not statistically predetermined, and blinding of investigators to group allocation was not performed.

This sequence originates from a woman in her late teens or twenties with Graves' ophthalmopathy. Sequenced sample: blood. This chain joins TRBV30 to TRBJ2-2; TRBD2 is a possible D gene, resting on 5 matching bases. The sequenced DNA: TGTGCCTGGAGACCCACTACTAGGACCGGGGAGCTGTTTTTT. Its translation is CAWRPTTRTGELFF.